This T cell receptor beta chain originates from a study of technical replicates of blood from several donors. TCRdb keeps only in-frame clones here, not all; method: immunoSEQ multiplex PCR. The sample contains 65,000 to 90,000 clones, approximately 91% of which appear only once. The receptor's source is a human donor in good health. Some clones in this sample may be carry-over from other donors' samples. The sample comprised PBMCs.

Written as DNA, the CDR3 is TGTGCCAGCAGCTTGAGGGGCGAGCAGTACTTC. Its protein is CASSLRGEQYF. The chain recombines TRBV5-4 with TRBJ2-7; tentatively, D is TRBD1 (5 bases). The germline V gene encodes CDR1 SGHNT and CDR2 YYREEE (reference sequence). The germline V and J ends were trimmed by 1 base and 6 bases, with 5 bases remaining between them. The CDR3 has 11 amino acids.